This T cell receptor (beta chain) is drawn from a study of sequential checkpoint blockade in melanoma. Treatment: randomized to nivolumab then ipilimumab (arm A) or the reverse (arm B). The assay was immunoSEQ multiplex PCR, and TCRdb's table has in-frame clones only and misses some. Seen here are 13,000 or so clones, approximately 52% observed once, and the top ten hold around 15%. There are 20 residues in the CDR3. The germline CDR1 and CDR2 sequences are LGHNA and YNFKEQ. V was cut by 1 base and J by 0 bases, with 22 bases left in between. This rearrangement joins TRBV4-2 to TRBJ2-1, with a possible D match to TRBD1 (5 bases). The source was CD8+ T cells sorted from blood (inferred from file names), collected from a patient given nivolumab and ipilimumab in sequence. The receptor's source is a human donor with melanoma. The CDR3 here is CASSQVVGQGTRASYNEQFF. In DNA, the CDR3 is TGTGCCAGCAGCCAAGTCGTAGGACAAGGAACCCGAGCCTCCTACAATGAGCAGTTCTTC.